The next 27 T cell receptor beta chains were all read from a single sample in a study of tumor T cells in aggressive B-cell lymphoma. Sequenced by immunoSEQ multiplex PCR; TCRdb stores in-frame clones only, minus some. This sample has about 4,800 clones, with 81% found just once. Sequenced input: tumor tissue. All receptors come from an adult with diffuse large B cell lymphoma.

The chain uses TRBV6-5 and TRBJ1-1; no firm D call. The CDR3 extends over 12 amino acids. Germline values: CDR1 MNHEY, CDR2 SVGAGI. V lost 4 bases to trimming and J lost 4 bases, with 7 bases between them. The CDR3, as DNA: TGTGCCAGCAGTTCCCCGGGCACTGAAGCTTTCTTT. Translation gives CASSSPGTEAFF.

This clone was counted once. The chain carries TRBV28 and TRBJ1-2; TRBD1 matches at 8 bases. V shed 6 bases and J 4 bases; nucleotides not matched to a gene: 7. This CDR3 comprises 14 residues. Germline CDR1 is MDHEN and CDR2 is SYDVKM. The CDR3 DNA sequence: TGTGCCAGCAGGCTTCCCGACAGGGGCTATGGCTACACCTTC. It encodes CASRLPDRGYGYTF.

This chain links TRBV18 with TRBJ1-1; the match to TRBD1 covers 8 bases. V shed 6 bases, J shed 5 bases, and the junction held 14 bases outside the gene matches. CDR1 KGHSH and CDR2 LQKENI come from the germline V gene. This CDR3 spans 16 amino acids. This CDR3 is CASSQGAGGITTEAFF. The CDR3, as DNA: TGTGCCAGCTCCCAAGGGGCAGGGGGCATAACAACTGAAGCTTTCTTT.

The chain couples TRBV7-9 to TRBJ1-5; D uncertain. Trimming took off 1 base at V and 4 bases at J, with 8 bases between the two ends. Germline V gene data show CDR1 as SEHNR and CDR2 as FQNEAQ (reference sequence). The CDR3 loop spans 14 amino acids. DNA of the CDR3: TGTGCCAGCAGCTTAGGGGCGGGAAATCAGCCCCAGCATTTT. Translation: CASSLGAGNQPQHF.

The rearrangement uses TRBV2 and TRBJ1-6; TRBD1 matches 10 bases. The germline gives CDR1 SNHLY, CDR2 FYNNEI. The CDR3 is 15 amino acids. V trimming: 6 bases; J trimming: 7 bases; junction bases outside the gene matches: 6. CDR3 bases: TGTGCCAGCAGGGTAGGGACAGGGGCCAATTCACCCCTCCACTTT. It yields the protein CASRVGTGANSPLHF.

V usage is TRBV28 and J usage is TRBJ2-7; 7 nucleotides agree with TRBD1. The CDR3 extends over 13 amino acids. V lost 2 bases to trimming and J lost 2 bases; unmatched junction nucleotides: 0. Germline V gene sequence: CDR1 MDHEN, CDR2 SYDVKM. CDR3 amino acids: CASSLQGAYEQYF. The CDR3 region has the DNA TGTGCCAGCAGTTTACAGGGGGCCTACGAGCAGTACTTC.

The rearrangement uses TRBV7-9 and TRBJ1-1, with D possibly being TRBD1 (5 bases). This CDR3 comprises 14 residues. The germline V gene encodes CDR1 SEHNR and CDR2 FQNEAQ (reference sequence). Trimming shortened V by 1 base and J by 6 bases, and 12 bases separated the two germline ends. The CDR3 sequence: CASSLGGRVAEAFF. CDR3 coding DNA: TGTGCCAGCAGCTTAGGGGGCAGGGTGGCTGAAGCTTTCTTT.

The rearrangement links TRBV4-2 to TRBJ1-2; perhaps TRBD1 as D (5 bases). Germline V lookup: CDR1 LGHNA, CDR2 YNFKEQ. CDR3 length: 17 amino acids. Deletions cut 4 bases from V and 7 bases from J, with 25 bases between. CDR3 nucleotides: TGTGCCAGCAGCCGGGGTGTTGTACAGGTGAAGAAGAGTGGCTACACCTTC. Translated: CASSRGVVQVKKSGYTF.

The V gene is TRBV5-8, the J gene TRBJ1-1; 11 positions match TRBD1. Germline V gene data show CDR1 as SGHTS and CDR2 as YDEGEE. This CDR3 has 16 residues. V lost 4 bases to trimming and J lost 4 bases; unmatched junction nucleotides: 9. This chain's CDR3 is CASSPFGTGGFTEAFF. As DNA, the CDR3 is TGTGCCAGCAGCCCCTTCGGGACAGGGGGTTTCACTGAAGCTTTCTTT. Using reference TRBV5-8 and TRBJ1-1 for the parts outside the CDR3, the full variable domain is EAGVTQSPTHLIKTRGQQATLRCSPISGHTSVYWYQQALGLGLQFLLWYDEGEERNRGNFPPRFSGRQFPNYSSELNVNALELEDSALYLCASSPFGTGGFTEAFFGQGTRLTVV.

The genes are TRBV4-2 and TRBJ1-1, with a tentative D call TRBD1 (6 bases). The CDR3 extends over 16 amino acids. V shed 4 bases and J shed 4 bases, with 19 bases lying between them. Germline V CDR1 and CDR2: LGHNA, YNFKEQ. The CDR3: CASSLSLGGLATEAFF. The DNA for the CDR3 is TGTGCCAGCAGCCTTTCGCTGGGGGGGCTGGCCACTGAAGCTTTCTTT.

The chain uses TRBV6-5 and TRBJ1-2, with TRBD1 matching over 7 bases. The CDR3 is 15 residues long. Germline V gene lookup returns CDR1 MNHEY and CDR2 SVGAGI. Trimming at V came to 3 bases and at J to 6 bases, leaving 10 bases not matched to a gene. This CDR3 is CASSYRGTASNGYTF. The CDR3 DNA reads TGTGCCAGCAGTTATCGGGGGACAGCCTCGAATGGCTACACCTTC.

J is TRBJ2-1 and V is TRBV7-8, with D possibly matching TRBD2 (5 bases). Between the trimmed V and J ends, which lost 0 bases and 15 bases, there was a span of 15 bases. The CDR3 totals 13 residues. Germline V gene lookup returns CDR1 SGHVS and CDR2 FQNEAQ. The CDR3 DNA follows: TGTGCCAGCAGCTTAGCACGAGACTATAGTACGTTCTTC. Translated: CASSLARDYSTFF.

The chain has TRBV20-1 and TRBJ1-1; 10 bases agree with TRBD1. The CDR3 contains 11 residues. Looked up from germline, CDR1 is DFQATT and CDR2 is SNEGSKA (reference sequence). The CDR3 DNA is TGCAGGGGACAGGGGCTTCCTGAAGCTTTCTTT. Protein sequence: CRGQGLPEAFF.

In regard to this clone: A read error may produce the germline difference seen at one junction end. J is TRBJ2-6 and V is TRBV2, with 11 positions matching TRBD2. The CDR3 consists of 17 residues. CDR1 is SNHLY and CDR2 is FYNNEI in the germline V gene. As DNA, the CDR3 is TGTGCCAGCATTGAACTAGCGGGAGTTTCTGGGGCCAACGTCCTGACTTTC. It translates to CASIELAGVSGANVLTF.

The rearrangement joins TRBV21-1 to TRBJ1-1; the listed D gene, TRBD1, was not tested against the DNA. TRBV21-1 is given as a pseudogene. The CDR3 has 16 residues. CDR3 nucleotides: TGTGCCAGCAGCAAAGCGGGACAGGCCGACCCACCTGAAGCTTTCTTT. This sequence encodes CASSKAGQADPPEAFF.

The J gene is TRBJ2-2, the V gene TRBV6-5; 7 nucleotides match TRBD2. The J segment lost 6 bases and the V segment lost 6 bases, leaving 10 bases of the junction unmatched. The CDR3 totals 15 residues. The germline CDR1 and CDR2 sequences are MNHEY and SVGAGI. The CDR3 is CASSPLASVAGELFF. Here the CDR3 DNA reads TGTGCCAGCAGCCCACTAGCGTCAGTAGCCGGGGAGCTGTTTTTT.

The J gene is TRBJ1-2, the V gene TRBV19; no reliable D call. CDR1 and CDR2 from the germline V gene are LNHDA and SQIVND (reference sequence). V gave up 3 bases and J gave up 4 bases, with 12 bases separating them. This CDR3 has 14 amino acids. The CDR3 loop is CASSIDTEGYGYTF. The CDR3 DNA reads TGTGCCAGTAGTATCGACACTGAGGGCTATGGCTACACCTTC.

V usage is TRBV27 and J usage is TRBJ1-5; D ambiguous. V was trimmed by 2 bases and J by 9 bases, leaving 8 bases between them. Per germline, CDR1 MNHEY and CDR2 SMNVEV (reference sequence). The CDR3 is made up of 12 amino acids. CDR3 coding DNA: TGTGCCAGCAGTTTACCCAGCGGGCCCCAGCATTTT. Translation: CASSLPSGPQHF.

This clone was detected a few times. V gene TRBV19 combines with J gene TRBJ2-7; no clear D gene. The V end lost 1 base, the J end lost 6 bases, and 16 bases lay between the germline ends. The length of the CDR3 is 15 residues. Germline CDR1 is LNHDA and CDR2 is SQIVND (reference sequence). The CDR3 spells CASSIGRSGGGEQYF. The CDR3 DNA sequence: TGTGCCAGTAGTATAGGTCGGTCTGGTGGTGGCGAGCAGTACTTC.

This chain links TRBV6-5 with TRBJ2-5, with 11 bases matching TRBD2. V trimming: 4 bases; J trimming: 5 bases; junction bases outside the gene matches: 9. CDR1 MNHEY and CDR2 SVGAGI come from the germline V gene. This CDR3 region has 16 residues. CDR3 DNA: TGTGCCAGCAGTTGGTTAGCGGGGGGGCCGGGGGAGACCCAGTACTTC. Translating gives CASSWLAGGPGETQYF.

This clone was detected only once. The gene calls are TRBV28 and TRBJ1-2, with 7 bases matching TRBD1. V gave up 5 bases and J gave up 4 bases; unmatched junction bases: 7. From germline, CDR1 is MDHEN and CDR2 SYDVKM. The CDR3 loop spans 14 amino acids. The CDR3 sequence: CASSVGTDSYGYTF. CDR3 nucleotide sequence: TGTGCCAGCAGTGTCGGGACAGACTCCTATGGCTACACCTTC.

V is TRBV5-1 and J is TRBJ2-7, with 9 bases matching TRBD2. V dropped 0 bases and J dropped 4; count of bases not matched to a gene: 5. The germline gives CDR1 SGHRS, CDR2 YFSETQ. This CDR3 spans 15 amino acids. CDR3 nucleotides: TGCGCCAGCAGCTTGGGGCCTAGCGGGGCGTACGAGCAGTACTTC. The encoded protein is CASSLGPSGAYEQYF.

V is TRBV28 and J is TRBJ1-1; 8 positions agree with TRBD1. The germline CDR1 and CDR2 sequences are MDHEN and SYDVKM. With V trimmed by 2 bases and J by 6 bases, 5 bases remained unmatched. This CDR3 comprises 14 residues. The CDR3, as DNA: TGTGCCAGCAGTTTAGGGGACAGGCCTGCTGAAGCTTTCTTT. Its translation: CASSLGDRPAEAFF. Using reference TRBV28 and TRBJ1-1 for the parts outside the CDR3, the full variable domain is DVKVTQSSRYLVKRTGEKVFLECVQDMDHENMFWYRQDPGLGLRLIYFSYDVKMKEKGDIPEGYSVSREKKERFSLILESASTNQTSMYLCASSLGDRPAEAFFGQGTRLTVV.

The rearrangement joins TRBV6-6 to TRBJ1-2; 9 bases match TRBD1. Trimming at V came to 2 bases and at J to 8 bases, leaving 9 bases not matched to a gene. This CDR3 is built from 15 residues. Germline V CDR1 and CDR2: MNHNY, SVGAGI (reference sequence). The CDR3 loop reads CASSYTGTGIRGYTF. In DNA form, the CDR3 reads TGTGCCAGCAGTTACACCGGGACAGGGATCAGAGGCTACACCTTC.

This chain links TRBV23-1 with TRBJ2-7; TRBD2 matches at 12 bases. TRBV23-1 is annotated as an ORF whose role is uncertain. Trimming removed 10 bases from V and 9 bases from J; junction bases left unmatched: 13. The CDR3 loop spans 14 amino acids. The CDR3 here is CAKYPGTSGPSQYF. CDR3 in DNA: TGCGCCAAATACCCCGGGACTAGCGGGCCATCGCAGTACTTC.

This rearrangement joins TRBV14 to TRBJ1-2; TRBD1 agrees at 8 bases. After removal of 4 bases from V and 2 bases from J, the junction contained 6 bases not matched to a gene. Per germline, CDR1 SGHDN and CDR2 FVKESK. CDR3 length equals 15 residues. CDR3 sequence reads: CASSRDRQGNYGYTF. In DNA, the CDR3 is TGTGCCAGCAGCCGGGACAGGCAAGGAAACTATGGCTACACCTTC.

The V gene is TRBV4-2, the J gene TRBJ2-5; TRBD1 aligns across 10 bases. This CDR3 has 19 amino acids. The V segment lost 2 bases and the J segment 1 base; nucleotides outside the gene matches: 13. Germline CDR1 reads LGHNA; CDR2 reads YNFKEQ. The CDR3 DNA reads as TGTGCCAGCAGCCAATTTGACAGGGGGCGGTATATGCGCCAAGAGACCCAGTACTTC. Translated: CASSQFDRGRYMRQETQYF.